This is a list of T cell receptor beta chains from one sample in a study of cytomegalovirus exposure and HLA in healthy donors. The repertoire was sequenced with immunoSEQ multiplex PCR; TCRdb's copy has only in-frame clones and lacks some. This table holds 150,000 to 250,000 clones, around 80% found once. The sample consisted of PBMCs. The receptors here all came from a woman between 25 and 40 years old in good health and CMV-seropositive. Both conserved end residues are trimmed from each CDR3. The D gene is left open where the match is weak.

J: TRBJ1-2; D: TRBD1; V: TRBV6-5; length: 13; CDR3: ASSTGDNANYGYT
J: TRBJ2-3; D: TRBD1; V: TRBV2; length: 14; CDR3: ASSEARDRGQGTQY
J: TRBJ1-2; D: .; V: TRBV2; length: 10; CDR3: ASSLSENGYT
J: TRBJ1-1; D: .; V: TRBV9; length: 13; CDR3: ASSVGSDSGVGAF
J: TRBJ1-1; D: .; V: TRBV20-1; length: 9; CDR3: SAMPTLGAF
J: TRBJ1-2; D: TRBD1; V: TRBV27; length: 18; CDR3: ASSSLFNPGQGAHNYGYT
J: TRBJ2-1; D: TRBD1; V: TRBV19; length: 13; CDR3: ASRHPGQGHNEQF
J: TRBJ1-2; D: .; V: TRBV4-3; length: 14; CDR3: ASSQEPTGKGYGYT
J: TRBJ1-2; D: .; V: TRBV7-9; length: 12; CDR3: ASSLGGGIYGYT
J: TRBJ2-1; D: TRBD1; V: TRBV7-9; length: 13; CDR3: ASRPRDRPLNEQF
J: TRBJ1-1; D: TRBD1; V: TRBV10-3; length: 13; CDR3: AISPDTGDPTKAF
J: TRBJ1-1; D: TRBD1; V: TRBV2; length: 12; CDR3: ASSLGTATAEAF
J: TRBJ1-4; D: .; V: TRBV4-1; length: 14; CDR3: ASSQDGAATNEKLF
J: TRBJ2-7; D: .; V: TRBV7-9; length: 11; CDR3: ASSPSGTYEQY
J: TRBJ1-4; D: .; V: TRBV7-2; length: 17; CDR3: ASSLHTALGRWTNEKLF
J: TRBJ1-2; D: TRBD1; V: TRBV11-3; length: 12; CDR3: ASGEGAVVYGYT
J: TRBJ2-1; D: TRBD1; V: TRBV19; length: 12; CDR3: ASSPLTGANEQF
J: TRBJ1-1; D: .; V: TRBV11-2; length: 11; CDR3: ASSLLSYTEAF
J: TRBJ2-3; D: .; V: TRBV6-5; length: 10; CDR3: ASSSTTDTQY
J: TRBJ1-1; D: TRBD1; V: TRBV2; length: 14; CDR3: ASSGRTGALNTEAF
J: TRBJ2-5; D: .; V: TRBV30; length: 14; CDR3: AWSEGSSGGQETQY
J: TRBJ1-2; D: TRBD1; V: TRBV6-1; length: 14; CDR3: ASSALGQPMSYGYT
J: TRBJ2-4; D: TRBD2; V: TRBV6-1; length: 13; CDR3: ASSERRGGGYIQY
J: TRBJ2-7; D: TRBD1; V: TRBV2; length: 11; CDR3: AMRTGGRYEQY
J: TRBJ1-2; D: .; V: TRBV18; length: 11; CDR3: ASSPTSEESYT
J: TRBJ2-5; D: TRBD2; V: TRBV14; length: 15; CDR3: ASSQDSGLAGLETQY
J: TRBJ2-2; D: .; V: TRBV11-2; length: 13; CDR3: ASSLISGAVGELF
J: TRBJ2-7; D: .; V: TRBV6-5; length: 12; CDR3: AGRTREGRHEQY
J: TRBJ1-6; D: .; V: TRBV18; length: 12; CDR3: ASSPTVINSPLH
J: TRBJ2-5; D: .; V: TRBV29-1; length: 10; CDR3: SISIIRETQY
J: TRBJ1-1; D: .; V: TRBV7-2; length: 11; CDR3: ASSLTVYTEAF
J: TRBJ1-1; D: .; V: TRBV4-1; length: 12; CDR3: ASSQLGGRGEAF
J: TRBJ2-1; D: TRBD2; V: TRBV6-5; length: 13; CDR3: ASSYAGGGANEQF
J: TRBJ1-2; D: TRBD1; V: TRBV7-6; length: 12; CDR3: ASSGGQDPYGYT
J: TRBJ1-6; D: .; V: TRBV7-9; length: 10; CDR3: ASSLVDSPLH
J: TRBJ2-1; D: TRBD2; V: TRBV10-3; length: 13; CDR3: AIRPASGRGDEQF
J: TRBJ2-3; D: TRBD1; V: TRBV4-1; length: 14; CDR3: ASSPRDSSSTDTQY
J: TRBJ2-7; D: .; V: TRBV7-2; length: 12; CDR3: ASSLTWGQYEQY
J: TRBJ2-7; D: TRBD1; V: TRBV4-1; length: 13; CDR3: ASSQGIQGTYEQY
J: TRBJ1-4; D: .; V: TRBV7-9; length: 12; CDR3: ASSLDSGSEKLF
J: TRBJ2-7; D: .; V: TRBV5-1; length: 12; CDR3: ASSPGDRADEQY
J: TRBJ2-1; D: TRBD1; V: TRBV18; length: 13; CDR3: ASSPGGTGGDEQF
J: TRBJ1-3; D: TRBD1; V: TRBV11-2; length: 13; CDR3: ASSFGQGYGNTIY
J: TRBJ2-5; D: TRBD1; V: TRBV5-1; length: 12; CDR3: ASSLGQGQETQY
J: TRBJ2-5; D: TRBD2; V: TRBV5-1; length: 14; CDR3: ASSLLAGVHQETQY
J: TRBJ1-4; D: TRBD1; V: TRBV10-3; length: 12; CDR3: AISGQGKGEKLF
J: TRBJ2-3; D: TRBD1; V: TRBV5-6; length: 12; CDR3: ASSPPDRGETQY
J: TRBJ2-7; D: .; V: TRBV2; length: 11; CDR3: ASSEAGRGEQY
J: TRBJ1-3; D: TRBD1; V: TRBV11-2; length: 13; CDR3: ASSLGTGPGNTIY
J: TRBJ2-1; D: TRBD2; V: TRBV10-2; length: 14; CDR3: ASSDLASGSINEQF
J: TRBJ2-5; D: .; V: TRBV9; length: 12; CDR3: ASSGVLREETQY
J: TRBJ2-1; D: .; V: TRBV18; length: 9; CDR3: ASSRAREQF
J: TRBJ2-3; D: TRBD2; V: TRBV6-1; length: 12; CDR3: ASSELAGPDTQY
J: TRBJ1-2; D: .; V: TRBV18; length: 12; CDR3: ASSPVGRDGGYT